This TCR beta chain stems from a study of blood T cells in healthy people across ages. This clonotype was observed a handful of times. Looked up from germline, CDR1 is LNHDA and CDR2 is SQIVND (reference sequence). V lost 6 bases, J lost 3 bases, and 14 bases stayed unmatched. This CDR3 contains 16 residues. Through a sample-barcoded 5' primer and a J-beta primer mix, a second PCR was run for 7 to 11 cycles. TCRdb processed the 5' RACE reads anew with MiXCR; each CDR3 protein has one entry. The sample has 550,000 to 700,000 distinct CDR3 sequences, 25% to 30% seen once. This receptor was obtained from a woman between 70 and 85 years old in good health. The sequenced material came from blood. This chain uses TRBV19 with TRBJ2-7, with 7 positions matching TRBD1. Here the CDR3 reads CASRPRDSLWDYEQYF. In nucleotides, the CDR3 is TGTGCCAGTAGGCCTAGGGACAGTTTATGGGACTACGAGCAGTACTTC. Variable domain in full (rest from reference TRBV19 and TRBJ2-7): DGGITQSPKYLFRKEGQNVTLSCEQNLNHDAMYWYRQDPGQGLRLIYYSQIVNDFQKGDIAEGYSVSREKKESFPLTVTSAQKNPTAFYLCASRPRDSLWDYEQYFGPGTRLTVT.